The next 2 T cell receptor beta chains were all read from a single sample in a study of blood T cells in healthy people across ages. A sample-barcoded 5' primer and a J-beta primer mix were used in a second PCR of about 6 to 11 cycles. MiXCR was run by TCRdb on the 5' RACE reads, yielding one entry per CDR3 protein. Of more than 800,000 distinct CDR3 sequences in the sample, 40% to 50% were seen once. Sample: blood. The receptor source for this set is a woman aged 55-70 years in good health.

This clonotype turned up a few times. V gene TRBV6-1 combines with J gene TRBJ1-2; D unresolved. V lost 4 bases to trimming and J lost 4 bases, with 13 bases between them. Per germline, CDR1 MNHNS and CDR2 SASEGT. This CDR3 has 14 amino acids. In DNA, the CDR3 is TGTGCCAGCAGTGTCGATGGTTCCGCCTATGGCTACACCTTC. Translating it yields CASSVDGSAYGYTF.

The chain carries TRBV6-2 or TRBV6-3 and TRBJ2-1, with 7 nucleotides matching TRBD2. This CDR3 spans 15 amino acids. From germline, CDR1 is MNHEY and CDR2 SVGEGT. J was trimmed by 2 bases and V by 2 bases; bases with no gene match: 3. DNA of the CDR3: TGTGCCAGCAGTTACGCCAGCGGGGCCTACAATGAGCAGTTCTTC. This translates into CASSYASGAYNEQFF.